This TCR beta chain originates from a study of T cell responses to AZD1222 COVID-19 vaccine (dated by TCRdb to the early 2020s). For context, the study as a whole: A total of roughly 240 trial participants underwent TCR sequencing, of whom some 210 received two doses of AZD1222 and around 25 received two doses of the MenACWY control vaccine. Enrollment into the trials was organized by age into subgroups of 18-55, 56-69 and 70-plus years, and those subgroups contained roughly 140, 27 and 60 TCR-sequenced participants, respectively.

As for this clone: What this receptor recognizes is not known. No base-level quality is on record; no much larger clone is a single base apart.

According to the study, the label for this sample's time point signals: baseline before first vaccination. The sample's treatment or condition, from its label and the paper: meningococcal conjugate vaccine given as trial control. The vaccinee samples were drawn from two UK trials, COV001 and COV002, one of which was a single-blind randomized controlled phase 2/3 trial testing AZD1222 (ChAdOx1 nCoV-19) in healthy adults. For TCRbeta chain sequencing, PBMC samples from trial participants were taken at day 0 and at day 28 after the second dose. For CDR1 and CDR2, the germline V gene (reference sequence) lists GTSNPN and SVGIG. Its CDR3 holds 15 amino acids, cysteine through phenylalanine. Only the CDR3 part of the read is kept: 45 bases, read in frame from the first base. Trimming costs V 6 bases and J 1 base, and their ends lie 18 bases apart. The CDR3 regions of human TCRbeta chains were analyzed by immunosequencing. Regarding the original processing steps: TCRs in the repertoires were matched against a reference library of SARS-CoV-2-specific TCRs that had been generated with the MIRA antigen-specificity platform. Breadth meant the fraction of unique TCRs that were SARS-CoV-2-associated, whereas depth meant the fraction of total T cells that were SARS-CoV-2-associated. Using the MIRA data, each spike-specific TCR was mapped to the spike region that the TCR reacts to and placed in a CD4 or CD8 class. Log10-transformed breadth and depth values were compared by one-way ANOVA with Sidak's multiple comparisons tests. TCRdb's version of the immuneACCESS table is confined to in-frame rearrangements and falls short of the full clone set. An unresolved V gene accounts for under half of the shortfall where checked; the remainder is of unknown origin. D and trimming were read from the DNA, whereas the V and J calls and clone size are those reported in that table. The sample table shows about 100,000 clones, and around 87% are seen once. The ten largest account for around 3.8% of the sample.

The paper's findings and limits, for the study overall: Most participants were white British and females outnumbered males, and the authors suggested that clonal diversity may have been underestimated. Reportedly, close to half of the unique spike-specific TCRs recognized epitopes lying outside the regions that are mutated in the B.1.351 and B.1.1.7 variants. In the small 56-69-year group, the increase in depth fell short of significance, most likely because of low power. Conclusions about previously exposed vaccinees are limited, since just six AZD1222 recipients were seropositive for SARS-CoV-2 at baseline. Vaccine-associated CD4 TCRs spanned the whole spike protein, with dominant responses in regions 160-218 and 743-854. After two AZD1222 doses, spike-specific TCR breadth and depth were significantly higher than at day 0 and than in MenACWY recipients. No day 14 peak-response samples were available, so repertoires were characterized only after the peak T cell response.

The sequence derives from an adult in good health. The material sequenced was peripheral blood, taken on day 0 of MenACWY control vaccination. The sequence is built from TRBV30 and TRBJ2-5; the best D guess is TRBD1, with 5 bases matching. The CDR3 protein is CACAPTKQVQETQYF. In nucleotides, the sequence is TGTGCCTGTGCACCAACCAAACAGGTCCAAGAGACCCAGTACTTC.